A single T cell receptor beta chain is shown here with its context. Its antigen is undetermined. Time point: cycle 4 day 1 (C4D1), after five to seven weeks of nivolumab. All the patients suffered relapse after autologous stem cell transplantation, and brentuximab vedotin exposure differed. Negative magnetic selection isolated CD4+ T cells from thawed PBMCs. Here immunoSEQ multiplex PCR was the method, and the copy in TCRdb shows in-frame clones only, minus some. This sample has about 28,000 clones; more than 60% occur once, and the top ten carry around 0.6%. This record belongs to a study of PD-1 blockade in classical Hodgkin lymphoma. Findings and caveats of the study: At baseline, newly diagnosed patients reportedly showed less TCR diversity than healthy donors.

The V and J ends lost 0 bases and 2 bases respectively, with 7 bases between them. Germline V gene sequence: CDR1 MNHEY, CDR2 SVGAGI. The CDR3 is 14 residues long. The specimen comprised CD4+ T cells from blood, sampled before the fourth cycle of nivolumab. The V call is TRBV6-5, the J call TRBJ2-5; D remains unclear. The source of this sequence is a human donor with classical Hodgkin lymphoma. CDR3 sequence (DNA): TGTGCCAGCAGTTACTCGCGGATACAAGAGACCCAGTACTTC. It specifies CASSYSRIQETQYF.